A single sample is the source of the 5 T cell receptor beta chains below, sequenced in a study of T-cell memory formation after mild COVID-19. TCRdb ran MiXCR on the 5' RACE reads and lists one entry per CDR3 protein. The sample carries about 110,000 distinct CDR3 sequences, over 15% recorded once. What was sequenced was PBMCs or a T cell subset sorted from them (not recorded which). Source of these receptors: a young man who had mild COVID-19 (a few samples of this study predate the infection). Cell type and time point are not known.

The table lists this clonotype with a few counts. The J gene is TRBJ1-1, the V gene TRBV12-3 or TRBV12-4; D unresolved. The CDR3 consists of 13 residues. Trimming left V 3 bases short and J 2 bases short, with 7 bases between. CDR3 nucleotides: TGTGCCAGCAGTTTTCAGGTTAACACTGAAGCTTTCTTT. Translation: CASSFQVNTEAFF.

This clonotype was detected a few times. The J gene is TRBJ2-7, the V gene TRBV12-3 or TRBV12-4; D call uncertain. V was shortened by 1 base and J by 4 bases, with 2 bases between the two germline ends. CDR3 length: 11 residues. The CDR3 sequence is CASSLGYEQYF. Here the CDR3 DNA reads TGTGCCAGCAGTTTAGGATACGAGCAGTACTTC.

The CDR3 spells CASSDYPAGEAFF. CDR3 DNA sequence: TGTGCCAGCAGTGATTATCCCGCAGGTGAAGCTTTCTTT. The gene calls are TRBV25-1 and TRBJ1-1; D uncertain. Trimming stripped 3 bases from V and 7 bases from J, with 12 bases between. CDR1 and CDR2 from the germline V gene are MGHDK and SYGVNS. This CDR3 contains 13 residues.

The rearrangement links TRBV5-1 to TRBJ2-1; possibly TRBD2 for D (6 bases). With 6 bases removed from V and 7 bases from J, the gap between germline ends came to 20 bases. This CDR3 is 15 amino acids long. Per the germline V gene, CDR1 is SGHRS and CDR2 is YFSETQ. This chain's CDR3 is CASTGEARSYNEQFF. In nucleotides, the CDR3 is TGCGCCAGCACTGGGGAGGCCAGGTCTTATAATGAGCAGTTCTTC. Using reference TRBV5-1 and TRBJ2-1 for the parts outside the CDR3, the full variable domain is KAGVTQTPRYLIKTRGQQVTLSCSPISGHRSVSWYQQTPGQGLQFLFEYFSETQRNKGNFPGRFSGRQFSNSRSEMNVSTLELGDSALYLCASTGEARSYNEQFFGPGTRLTVL.

The V gene is TRBV10-3, the J gene TRBJ2-1, with 7 bases fitting TRBD2. The CDR3 is 17 residues long. Germline V gene lookup returns CDR1 ENHRY and CDR2 SYGVKD. The ends lost 3 bases at V and 4 bases at J; junction bases unmatched: 12. The CDR3 DNA sequence: TGTGCCATCAGTGACCTCTCCCTATCGGGGGGTTACAATGAGCAGTTCTTC. Protein product: CAISDLSLSGGYNEQFF.